These 8 T cell receptor beta chains came from one sample sequenced in a study of shared clonotypes between healthy human individuals. Produced via immunoSEQ multiplex PCR; TCRdb's table is partial and in-frame only. The sample has roughly 2.2 million clones, 85% to 95% seen once. Sequenced sample: naive CD4+ T cells from PBMCs. Subset denoted: CD45RA+ positively selected. The receptor source for this set is a man aged 18 to 30 in good health. Some clones in this sample may be carry-over from other donors' samples.

The chain combines TRBV28 with TRBJ2-5; the D call may be TRBD1 or TRBD2 (5 bases each). The ends were cut back, 5 bases at V and 7 bases at J, with 8 bases in the middle. The germline V gene has CDR1 MDHEN and CDR2 SYDVKM. This CDR3 has 11 amino acids. DNA for the CDR3: TGTGCCAGCAGTCGGGACGGGACCCAGTACTTC. This gives the protein CASSRDGTQYF.

Concerning this clone: The sample holds other DNA sequences that translate to the same CDR3. The rearrangement links TRBV2 to TRBJ2-3; perhaps TRBD2 as D (5 bases). Germline lookup yields CDR1 SNHLY and CDR2 FYNNEI. Between the trimmed V and J ends, which lost 6 bases and 9 bases, there was a span of 10 bases. This CDR3 spans 11 amino acids. CDR3 sequence: CASSGEGTQYF. As DNA, the CDR3 is TGTGCCAGCAGCGGCGAGGGAACGCAGTATTTT.

The chain couples TRBV19 to TRBJ2-7; D ambiguous. V lost 3 bases and J 1 base, leaving 10 bases between the germline ends. CDR1 LNHDA and CDR2 SQIVND come from the germline V gene (reference sequence). The CDR3 length is 14 residues. The CDR3 here is CASSILRGSYEQYF. The CDR3 coding sequence is TGTGCCAGTAGTATTTTGCGCGGATCCTACGAGCAGTACTTC. Variable domain in full (rest from reference TRBV19 and TRBJ2-7): DGGITQSPKYLFRKEGQNVTLSCEQNLNHDAMYWYRQDPGQGLRLIYYSQIVNDFQKGDIAEGYSVSREKKESFPLTVTSAQKNPTAFYLCASSILRGSYEQYFGPGTRLTVT.

This rearrangement joins TRBV18 to TRBJ2-2; TRBD1 agrees at 7 bases. CDR1 and CDR2 from the germline V gene are KGHSH and LQKENI. The CDR3 is made up of 17 amino acids. The ends lost 1 base at V and 0 bases at J; junction bases unmatched: 5. CDR3: CASSPLRQGANTGELFF. As DNA, the CDR3 is TGTGCCAGCTCACCACTTAGACAGGGTGCGAACACCGGGGAGCTGTTTTTT.

The chain couples TRBV11-2 to TRBJ2-5; 9 bases agree with TRBD2. This CDR3 is 13 amino acids long. Germline loops: CDR1 SGHAT, CDR2 FQNNGV. After removal of 5 bases from V and 9 bases from J, the junction contained 7 bases not matched to a gene. CDR3 sequence: CASSRLAEGPQYF. The CDR3 bases are TGTGCCAGCAGCCGACTAGCGGAAGGGCCCCAGTACTTC.

The chain is built from TRBV28 and TRBJ1-5; possibly TRBD1 for D (5 bases). V lost 1 base and J lost 4, with 8 bases in between. Looked up from germline, CDR1 is MDHEN and CDR2 is SYDVKM. The length of the CDR3 is 14 residues. As DNA, the CDR3 is TGTGCCAGCAGTTTATTGGACACAAATCAGCCCCAGCATTTT. Translated: CASSLLDTNQPQHF.

This clone was detected only a few times. This sequence joins TRBV20-1 and TRBJ1-1; D is uncertain. The V end was cut by 5 bases, the J end by 7 bases, with 8 bases between. The CDR3 has 10 residues. Germline V gives CDR1 DFQATT, CDR2 SNEGSKA (reference sequence). The CDR3 reads CSAATIEAFF. CDR3 DNA sequence: TGCAGTGCTGCCACTATTGAAGCTTTCTTT.

This chain joins TRBV11-2 and TRBJ1-1, with 7 bases fitting TRBD1. CDR1 and CDR2 from the germline V gene are SGHAT and FQNNGV. CDR3 length: 14 amino acids. The V segment lost 5 bases and the J segment 5 bases; nucleotides outside the gene matches: 8. In DNA form, the CDR3 reads TGTGCCAGCAGCGCGTTGACAGGGTTAACTGAAGCTTTCTTT. Its translation: CASSALTGLTEAFF.